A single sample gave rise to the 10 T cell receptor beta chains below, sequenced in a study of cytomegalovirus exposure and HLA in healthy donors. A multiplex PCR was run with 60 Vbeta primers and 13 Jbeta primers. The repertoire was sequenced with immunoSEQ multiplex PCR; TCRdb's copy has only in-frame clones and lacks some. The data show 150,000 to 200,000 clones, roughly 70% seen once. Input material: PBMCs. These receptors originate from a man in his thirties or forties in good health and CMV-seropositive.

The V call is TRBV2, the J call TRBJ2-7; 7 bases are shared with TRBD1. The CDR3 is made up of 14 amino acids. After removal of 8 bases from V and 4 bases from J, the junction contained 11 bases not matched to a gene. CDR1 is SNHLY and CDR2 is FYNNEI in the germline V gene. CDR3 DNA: TGTGCCAGCCTCCGTTTGGGACAGAGATACGAGCAGTACTTC. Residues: CASLRLGQRYEQYF.

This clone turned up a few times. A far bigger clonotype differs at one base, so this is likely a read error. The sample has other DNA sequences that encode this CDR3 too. CDR3 DNA sequence: TGTGCCAGCAGTTTAGGGACTAGCGGGAGAGATGCGTACGAGCAGTACTTC. Translating it yields CASSLGTSGRDAYEQYF. The chain couples TRBV27 to TRBJ2-7; TRBD2 matches 14 bases. V was clipped by 2 bases and J by 4 bases; unmatched bases: 7. The CDR3 covers 17 residues. Looked up from germline, CDR1 is MNHEY and CDR2 is SMNVEV (reference sequence).

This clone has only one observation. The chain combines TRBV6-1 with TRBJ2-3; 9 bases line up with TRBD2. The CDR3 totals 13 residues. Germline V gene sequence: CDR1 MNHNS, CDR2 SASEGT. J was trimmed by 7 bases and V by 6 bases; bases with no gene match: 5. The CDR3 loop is CASRVAGDHTQYF. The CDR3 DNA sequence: TGTGCCAGCAGAGTAGCGGGAGACCATACGCAGTATTTT.

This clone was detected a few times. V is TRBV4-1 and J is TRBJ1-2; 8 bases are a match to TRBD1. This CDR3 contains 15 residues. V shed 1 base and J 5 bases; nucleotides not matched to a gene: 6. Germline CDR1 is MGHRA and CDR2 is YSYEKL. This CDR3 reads CASSQAGTGVYGYTF. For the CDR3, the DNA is TGCGCCAGCAGCCAAGCAGGGACAGGAGTATATGGCTACACCTTC.

For the CDR3, the DNA is TGTGCCAGCAGTTTTAGTTGGGCCGTAGGGGAGGGACAGTACTTC. It translates to CASSFSWAVGEGQYF. The chain couples TRBV28 to TRBJ2-7; 7 bases map to TRBD2. Germline V gene data show CDR1 as MDHEN and CDR2 as SYDVKM. This CDR3 has 15 amino acids. Germline trimming cut 3 bases from V and 10 bases from J; bases unmatched to any gene: 15.

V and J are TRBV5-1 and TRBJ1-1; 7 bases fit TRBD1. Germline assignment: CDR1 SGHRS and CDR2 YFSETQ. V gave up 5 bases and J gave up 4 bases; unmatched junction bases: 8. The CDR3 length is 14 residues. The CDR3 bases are TGCGCCAGCAGATTAGGGGGCGGAGGCACTGAAGCTTTCTTT. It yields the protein CASRLGGGGTEAFF.

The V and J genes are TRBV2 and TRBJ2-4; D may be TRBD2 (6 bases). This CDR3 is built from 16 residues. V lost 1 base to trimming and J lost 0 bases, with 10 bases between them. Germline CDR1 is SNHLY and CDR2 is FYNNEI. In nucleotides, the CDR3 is TGTGCCAGCAGTGAAGTGGCGGGACTAGCCAAAAACATTCAGTACTTC. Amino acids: CASSEVAGLAKNIQYF.

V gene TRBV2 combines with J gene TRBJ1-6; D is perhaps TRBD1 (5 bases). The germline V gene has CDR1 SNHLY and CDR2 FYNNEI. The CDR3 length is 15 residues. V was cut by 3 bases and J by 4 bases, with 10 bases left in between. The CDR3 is CASSDRQPYNSPLHF. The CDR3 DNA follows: TGTGCCAGCAGTGATAGACAGCCTTATAATTCACCCCTCCACTTT.

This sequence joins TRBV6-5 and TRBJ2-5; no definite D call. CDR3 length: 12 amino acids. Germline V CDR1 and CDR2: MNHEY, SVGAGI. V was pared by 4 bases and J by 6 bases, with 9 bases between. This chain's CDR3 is CASSSILKTQYF. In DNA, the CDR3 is TGTGCCAGCAGTTCTATACTAAAGACCCAGTACTTC.

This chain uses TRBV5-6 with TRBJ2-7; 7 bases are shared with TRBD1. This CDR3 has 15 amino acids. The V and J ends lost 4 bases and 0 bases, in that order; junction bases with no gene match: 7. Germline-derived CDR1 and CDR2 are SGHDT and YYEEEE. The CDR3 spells CASSPRTGYSYEQYF. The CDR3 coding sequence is TGTGCCAGCAGCCCGAGGACAGGTTACTCCTACGAGCAGTACTTC. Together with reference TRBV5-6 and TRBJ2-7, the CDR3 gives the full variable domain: DAGVTQSPTHLIKTRGQQVTLRCSPKSGHDTVSWYQQALGQGPQFIFQYYEEEERQRGNFPDRFSGHQFPNYSSELNVNALLLGDSALYLCASSPRTGYSYEQYFGPGTRLTVT.